A selection of T cell receptor beta chains follows, all from one sample in a study of cytomegalovirus exposure and HLA in healthy donors. TCRdb's copy holds only in-frame clones and misses some; the assay was immunoSEQ multiplex PCR. The table records roughly 160,000 clones, roughly 80% of them present only once. Sequences were obtained from PBMCs. These receptors were obtained from a woman in her forties or fifties in good health and CMV-seronegative. The CDR3 runs from the conserved cysteine through the conserved F or W. A D gene is named only where the DNA matches it firmly. Size tells how often a clone was seen (once, few, many) or the class of an expanded clone, and some rows leave it out.

TRBV10-3	.	.	TRBJ2-5	14	CAIKAGTQQETQYF	TGTGCCATCAAGGCGGGAACCCAACAAGAGACCCAGTACTTC
TRBV2	.	.	TRBJ1-6	16	CASSPGGPHSRSPLHF	TGTGCCAGCTCCCCGGGGGGGCCTCATAGCCGGTCACCCCTCCACTTT
TRBV19	TRBD1	.	TRBJ1-5	15	CASSVRDRVRQPQHF	TGTGCCAGTAGTGTCCGGGACAGGGTACGGCAGCCCCAGCATTTT
TRBV4-1	.	.	TRBJ2-7	15	CASSLGHLSFYEQYF	TGCGCCAGCAGCCTAGGACACTTATCGTTCTACGAGCAGTACTTC
TRBV5-4	TRBD1	once	TRBJ2-7	12	CASSLDRGEQYF	TGTGCCAGCAGCTTGGACAGGGGCGAGCAGTACTTC
TRBV7-9	.	.	TRBJ2-7	14	CASSLSRGAYEQYF	TGTGCCAGCAGCTTAAGCAGGGGAGCCTACGAGCAGTACTTC
TRBV27	TRBD1	.	TRBJ1-4	15	CASGQPGQPNEKLFF	TGTGCCAGCGGTCAACCGGGACAGCCTAATGAAAAACTGTTTTTT
TRBV6-1	.	.	TRBJ1-2	15	CASSEIDGANYGYTF	TGTGCCAGCAGTGAAATTGACGGGGCTAACTATGGCTACACCTTC
TRBV11-2	.	.	TRBJ2-7	12	CASSLSLYEQYF	TGTGCCAGCAGCTTATCACTGTACGAGCAGTACTTC
TRBV29-1	.	few	TRBJ1-1	10	CSAGNTEAFF	TGCAGCGCAGGGAACACTGAAGCTTTCTTT
TRBV19	TRBD2	.	TRBJ2-1	18	CASRPGLAGVRPGNEQFF	TGTGCCAGTCGTCCGGGACTAGCGGGAGTTCGTCCCGGCAATGAGCAGTTCTTC
TRBV14	.	few	TRBJ2-5	14	CASSQAGGGETQYF	TGTGCCAGCAGCCAAGCGGGGGGCGGAGAGACCCAGTACTTC
TRBV11-2	.	few	TRBJ1-5	13	CASSMRAEEPQHF	TGTGCCAGCTCAATGCGGGCGGAGGAGCCCCAGCATTTT
TRBV10-3	TRBD1	.	TRBJ2-7	14	CAISYDRGSYEQYF	TGTGCCATCAGCTACGACAGGGGATCGTACGAGCAGTACTTC
TRBV5-4	TRBD2	.	TRBJ2-7	17	CASSAGSGRAGIDEQYF	TGTGCCAGCAGCGCGGGTAGCGGGAGGGCCGGGATCGACGAGCAGTACTTC
TRBV11-2	TRBD1	once	TRBJ1-1	13	CASGRDRATEAFF	TGTGCCAGCGGCCGGGACAGGGCTACTGAAGCTTTCTTT
TRBV10-3	TRBD1	.	TRBJ1-2	15	CAISESPGQGSGYTF	TGTGCCATCAGTGAGTCCCCGGGACAGGGGTCGGGCTACACCTTC
TRBV27	TRBD1	.	TRBJ2-7	14	CASSSTTGVYEQYF	TGTGCCAGCAGTTCAACGACAGGGGTCTACGAGCAGTACTTC
TRBV7-2	.	.	TRBJ1-3	15	CATSGGPSSGNTIYF	TGTGCCACCAGCGGCGGGCCGAGCTCTGGAAACACCATATATTTT
TRBV7-8	TRBD2	.	TRBJ2-7	16	CASSLDPGLAGYEQYF	TGTGCCAGCAGCTTAGATCCGGGACTAGCGGGCTACGAGCAGTACTTC
TRBV2	.	.	TRBJ2-5	12	CATRDNQETQYF	TGTGCCACCCGGGACAATCAAGAGACCCAGTACTTC
TRBV29-1	.	.	TRBJ1-2	11	CSVDRGYGYTF	TGCAGCGTCGACCGCGGCTATGGCTACACCTTC
TRBV11-2	TRBD1	.	TRBJ2-3	15	CASSRGTGGEDTQYF	TGTGCCAGCAGCCGCGGGACAGGGGGCGAGGATACGCAGTATTTT